Here is one TCR beta chain with its context. This entry comes from a study of technical replicates of blood from several donors. The data were produced by immunoSEQ multiplex PCR, yet TCRdb's version contains in-frame clones alone and is incomplete. The profile shows tens of thousands of clones, 80% to 95% of them singletons. CDR3 size: 15 residues. Germline V lookup: CDR1 GTSNPN, CDR2 SVGIG (reference sequence). The junction had 3 bases not matched to a gene; V was cut back by 0 bases and J by 1 base. This sequence joins TRBV30 and TRBJ1-5; 7 bases are a match to TRBD1. Sequencing was done on a sample of T cells isolated from PBMCs. This sequence was found in a human donor in good health. Here the CDR3 reads CAWSVGGSSNQPQHF. The CDR3 DNA is TGTGCCTGGAGTGTAGGGGGCAGCAGCAATCAGCCCCAGCATTTT.